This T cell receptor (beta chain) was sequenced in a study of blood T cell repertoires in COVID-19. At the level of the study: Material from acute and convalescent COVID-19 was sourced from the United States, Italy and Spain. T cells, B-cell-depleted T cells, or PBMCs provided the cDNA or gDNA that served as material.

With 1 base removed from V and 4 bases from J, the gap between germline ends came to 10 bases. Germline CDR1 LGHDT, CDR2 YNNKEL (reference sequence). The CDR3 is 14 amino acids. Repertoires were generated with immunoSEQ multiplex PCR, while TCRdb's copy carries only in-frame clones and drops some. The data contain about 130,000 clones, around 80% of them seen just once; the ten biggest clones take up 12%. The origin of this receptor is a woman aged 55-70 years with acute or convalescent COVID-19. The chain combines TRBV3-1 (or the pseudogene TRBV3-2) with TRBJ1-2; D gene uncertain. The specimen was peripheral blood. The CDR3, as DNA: TGTGCCAGCAGCCAAGTAGGAGGAATCTATGGCTACACCTTC. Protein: CASSQVGGIYGYTF.